These T cell receptor beta chains were read from a single sample in a study of blood T cell repertoires in COVID-19. Assay used: immunoSEQ multiplex PCR; TCRdb lists only in-frame clones, some missing. This sample has approximately 160,000 clones, with roughly nine tenths found just once. The sample taken for sequencing was peripheral blood. Receptor source: a man between 60 and 75 years old with active or convalescent COVID-19. Each CDR3 is given with its conserved first and last residue. The order of the fields is V gene, clone size, D gene, J gene, CDR3 length, CDR3 protein, CDR3 DNA. D genes are given only for firm matches. The size of a clone is reported for some rows only, either as once, few or many, or as a class for expanded clones.

V: TRBV10-3; size: .; D: .; J: TRBJ1-2; length: 12; CDR3: CAIMAGVEGYTF; DNA: TGTGCCATCATGGCAGGGGTGGAAGGCTACACCTTC
V: TRBV21-1; size: .; D: .; J: TRBJ2-7; length: 16; CDR3: CASSKVRRQAPYEQYF; DNA: TGTGCCAGCAGCAAAGTAAGGAGACAGGCTCCCTACGAGCAGTACTTC
V: TRBV2; size: .; D: .; J: TRBJ2-3; length: 13; CDR3: CASTGEITDTQYF; DNA: TGTGCCAGCACAGGGGAAATCACAGATACGCAGTATTTT
V: TRBV28; size: .; D: .; J: TRBJ2-6; length: 17; CDR3: CASKGQGYPSGANVLTF; DNA: TGTGCCAGCAAAGGGCAGGGATACCCCTCTGGGGCCAACGTCCTGACTTTC
V: TRBV5-1; size: .; D: .; J: TRBJ2-3; length: 12; CDR3: CASSLNRDSQYF; DNA: TGCGCCAGCAGCTTGAACCGGGACTCGCAGTATTTT
V: TRBV6-5; size: few; D: .; J: TRBJ1-3; length: 15; CDR3: CASSYDGGSGNTIYF; DNA: TGTGCCAGCAGTTACGACGGCGGCTCTGGAAACACCATATATTTT
V: TRBV11-2; size: .; D: TRBD1; J: TRBJ2-7; length: 14; CDR3: CASSLVGTGYEQYF; DNA: TGTGCCAGCAGCTTAGTCGGGACAGGGTACGAGCAGTACTTC
V: TRBV19; size: once; D: TRBD1; J: TRBJ2-7; length: 16; CDR3: CASSSSGTGRTYEQYF; DNA: TGTGCCAGTAGTAGCTCCGGGACAGGGAGGACCTACGAGCAGTACTTC
V: TRBV6-5; size: .; D: TRBD2; J: TRBJ2-7; length: 14; CDR3: CASSYGGGTYEQYF; DNA: TGTGCCAGCAGTTACGGGGGGGGTACCTACGAGCAGTACTTC
V: TRBV5-4; size: .; D: TRBD2; J: TRBJ2-7; length: 17; CDR3: CASSPGLAGTLSYEQYF; DNA: TGTGCCAGCAGCCCTGGACTAGCGGGGACCCTCTCCTACGAGCAGTACTTC
V: TRBV6-1; size: .; D: TRBD1; J: TRBJ1-5; length: 17; CDR3: CASSEASGTVGNQPQHF; DNA: TGTGCCAGCAGTGAAGCTTCCGGGACAGTGGGGAATCAGCCCCAGCATTTT
V: TRBV6-6; size: .; D: .; J: TRBJ2-7; length: 14; CDR3: CASRWGGTSYEQYF; DNA: TGTGCCAGCAGGTGGGGCGGGACCTCCTACGAGCAGTACTTC
V: TRBV20-1; size: .; D: TRBD2; J: TRBJ2-2; length: 16; CDR3: CSASVRLAENTGELFF; DNA: TGCAGTGCTAGTGTGAGACTAGCGGAGAACACCGGGGAGCTGTTTTTT
V: TRBV3-1/TRBV3-2; size: .; D: TRBD1; J: TRBJ2-2; length: 16; CDR3: CASSLERGLNTGELFF; DNA: TGTGCCAGCAGCCTCGAGAGGGGGCTGAACACCGGGGAGCTGTTTTTT
V: TRBV6-4; size: .; D: .; J: TRBJ2-2; length: 14; CDR3: CASSEQGNTGELFF; DNA: TGTGCCAGCAGTGAACAGGGAAACACCGGGGAGCTGTTTTTT
V: TRBV7-8; size: .; D: TRBD1; J: TRBJ1-1; length: 16; CDR3: CASSPWDRGMNTEAFF; DNA: TGTGCCAGCAGCCCATGGGACAGGGGTATGAACACTGAAGCTTTCTTT
V: TRBV29-1; size: .; D: .; J: TRBJ2-3; length: 11; CDR3: CSVARTDTQYF; DNA: TGCAGCGTAGCGCGCACAGATACGCAGTATTTT
V: TRBV11-2; size: .; D: .; J: TRBJ1-5; length: 15; CDR3: CASSFGRGGNQPQHF; DNA: TGTGCCAGCAGCTTCGGCAGGGGAGGCAATCAGCCCCAGCATTTT
V: TRBV16; size: once; D: TRBD2; J: TRBJ2-1; length: 16; CDR3: CASSQFPSGGANEQFF; DNA: TGTGCCAGCAGCCAATTCCCCAGCGGGGGGGCCAATGAGCAGTTCTTC
V: TRBV10-2; size: .; D: TRBD2; J: TRBJ2-7; length: 15; CDR3: CASSATSGSQHEQYF; DNA: TGCGCCAGCAGCGCTACTAGCGGGAGTCAACACGAGCAGTACTTC
V: TRBV6-1; size: once; D: TRBD1; J: TRBJ2-1; length: 17; CDR3: CASSDIYRGSSYNEQFF; DNA: TGTGCCAGCAGTGACATATACAGGGGCTCGTCCTACAATGAGCAGTTCTTC
V: TRBV6-5; size: .; D: TRBD1; J: TRBJ1-1; length: 15; CDR3: CAAKGAGGMNTEAFF; DNA: TGTGCCGCCAAGGGGGCGGGAGGTATGAACACTGAAGCTTTCTTT
V: TRBV24-1; size: .; D: .; J: TRBJ1-4; length: 11; CDR3: CATSDGEKLFF; DNA: TGTGCCACCAGTGACGGTGAAAAACTGTTTTTT
V: TRBV7-2; size: .; D: .; J: TRBJ2-3; length: 12; CDR3: CASSLDTRGQYF; DNA: TGTGCCAGCAGCTTAGATACACGTGGGCAGTATTTT
V: TRBV25-1; size: .; D: TRBD2; J: TRBJ2-1; length: 15; CDR3: CASSESLAGLNEQFF; DNA: TGTGCCAGCAGTGAATCTCTAGCGGGGCTCAATGAGCAGTTCTTC
V: TRBV2; size: .; D: .; J: TRBJ1-1; length: 18; CDR3: CASSEAFPGTPSGTEAFF; DNA: TGTGCCAGCAGTGAAGCATTCCCCGGGACACCCTCTGGGACTGAAGCTTTCTTT
V: TRBV2; size: .; D: TRBD1; J: TRBJ1-1; length: 15; CDR3: CASREPGQGAVLAFF; DNA: TGTGCCAGCAGAGAACCGGGACAGGGGGCGGTCTTGGCTTTCTTT
V: TRBV10-2; size: .; D: .; J: TRBJ2-4; length: 14; CDR3: CASSVGGQVNIQYF; DNA: TGCGCCAGCAGTGTGGGGGGGCAAGTAAACATTCAGTACTTC
V: TRBV2; size: .; D: .; J: TRBJ2-7; length: 14; CDR3: CASNLFGGVHEQYF; DNA: TGTGCCAGCAACCTCTTCGGCGGGGTCCACGAGCAGTACTTC
V: TRBV10-2; size: .; D: TRBD1; J: TRBJ1-2; length: 14; CDR3: CASQGQRLGYGYTF; DNA: TGCGCCAGCCAGGGACAGCGCCTAGGCTATGGCTACACCTTC
V: TRBV5-5; size: .; D: .; J: TRBJ1-5; length: 14; CDR3: CASSLWGDNQPQHF; DNA: TGTGCCAGCAGCTTGTGGGGAGACAATCAGCCCCAGCATTTT
V: TRBV30; size: .; D: TRBD2; J: TRBJ2-3; length: 16; CDR3: CAWSEGLAGGTDTQYF; DNA: TGTGCCTGGAGTGAGGGGCTAGCGGGAGGAACAGATACGCAGTATTTT
V: TRBV27; size: .; D: .; J: TRBJ1-4; length: 16; CDR3: CASSLTPHRAPEKLFF; DNA: TGTGCCAGCAGTTTAACACCACACAGGGCCCCTGAAAAACTGTTTTTT
V: TRBV24-1; size: .; D: TRBD1; J: TRBJ2-2; length: 13; CDR3: CATRQGASGELFF; DNA: TGTGCCACCAGACAGGGGGCAAGCGGGGAGCTGTTTTTT
V: TRBV2; size: many; D: TRBD1; J: TRBJ2-7; length: 14; CDR3: CASSEYGRGYEQYF; DNA: TGTGCCAGCAGTGAATATGGCAGGGGGTACGAGCAGTACTTC
V: TRBV6-5; size: few; D: .; J: TRBJ1-2; length: 12; CDR3: CASSFSGVGYTF; DNA: TGTGCCAGCAGTTTTTCGGGAGTTGGCTACACCTTC
V: TRBV18; size: .; D: TRBD1; J: TRBJ1-5; length: 16; CDR3: CASSDPQGGWRQPQHF; DNA: TGTGCCAGCTCAGACCCACAGGGGGGCTGGCGGCAGCCCCAGCATTTT